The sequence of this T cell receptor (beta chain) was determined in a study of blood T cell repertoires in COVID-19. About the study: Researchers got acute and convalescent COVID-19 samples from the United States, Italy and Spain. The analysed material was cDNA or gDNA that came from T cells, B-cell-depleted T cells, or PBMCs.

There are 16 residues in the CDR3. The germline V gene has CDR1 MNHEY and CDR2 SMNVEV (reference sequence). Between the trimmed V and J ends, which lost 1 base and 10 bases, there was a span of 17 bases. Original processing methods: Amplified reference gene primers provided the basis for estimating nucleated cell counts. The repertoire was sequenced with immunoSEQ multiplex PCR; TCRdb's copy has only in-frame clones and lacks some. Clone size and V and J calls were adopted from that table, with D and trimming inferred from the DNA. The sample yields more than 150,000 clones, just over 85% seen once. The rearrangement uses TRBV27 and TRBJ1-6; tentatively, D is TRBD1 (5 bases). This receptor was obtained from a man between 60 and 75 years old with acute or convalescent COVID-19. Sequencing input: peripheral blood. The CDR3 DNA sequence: TGTGCCAGCAGTTTATATGCAGGTCAGGGAGGCTCACCCCTCCACTTT. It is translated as CASSLYAGQGGSPLHF.